This section outlines one TCR beta chain sequence together with its context. The data originate from a study of control samples from healthy donors and cancer patients. The assay was immunoSEQ multiplex PCR, and TCRdb's table has in-frame clones only and misses some. This table holds about 130,000 clones, around 94% found once. The CDR3 covers 19 residues. CDR1 is MNHEY and CDR2 is SMNVEV in the germline V gene (reference sequence). Between the trimmed V and J ends, which lost 2 bases and 0 bases, there was a span of 17 bases. The chain combines TRBV27 with TRBJ2-6; D ambiguous. Input material: PBMCs. The clonotype was recovered from a man between 60 and 75 years old with colorectal cancer. CDR3 in amino acids: CASSLSRAPTTSGANVLTF. For the CDR3, the DNA is TGTGCCAGCAGTTTAAGTAGGGCACCTACCACCTCTGGGGCCAACGTCCTGACTTTC.